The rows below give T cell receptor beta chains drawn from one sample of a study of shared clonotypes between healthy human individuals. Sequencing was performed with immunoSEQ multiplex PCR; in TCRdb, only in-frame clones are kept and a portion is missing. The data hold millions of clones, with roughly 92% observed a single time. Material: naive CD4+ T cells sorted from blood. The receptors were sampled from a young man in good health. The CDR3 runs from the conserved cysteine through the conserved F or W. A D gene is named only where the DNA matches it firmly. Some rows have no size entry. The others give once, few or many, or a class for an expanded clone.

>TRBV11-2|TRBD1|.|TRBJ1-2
TGTGCCAGCAGCTTAGGCCCGACAGGGGTTTATGGCTACACCTTC
CASSLGPTGVYGYTF
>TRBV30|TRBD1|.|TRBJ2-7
TGTGCCTGGAGTGCTCGGACAGGATTCTACGAGCAGTACTTC
CAWSARTGFYEQYF
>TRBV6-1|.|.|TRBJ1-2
TGTGCCAGCGGTAGGCCAAGAGACTATGGCTACACCTTC
CASGRPRDYGYTF
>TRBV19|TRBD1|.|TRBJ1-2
TGTGCCACGGGACAGGGGGCTGGGGGCTACACCTTC
CATGQGAGGYTF
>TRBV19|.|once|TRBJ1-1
TGTGCCAGTAAACACAGGGAGTTCTCGGCTGAAGCTTTCTTT
CASKHREFSAEAFF
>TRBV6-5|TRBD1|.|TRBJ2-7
TGTGCCAGCAGTTACCAGGGGGCTTTACGATACGAGCAGTACTTC
CASSYQGALRYEQYF
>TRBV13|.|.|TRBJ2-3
TGTGCCAGCAGCTTAGGTGGGGGCGGCACAGATACGCAGTATTTT
CASSLGGGGTDTQYF
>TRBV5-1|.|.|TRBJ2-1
TGCGCCAGCAGCTCCCAGGGGTATGAGCAGTTCTTC
CASSSQGYEQFF
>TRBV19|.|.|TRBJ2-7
TGTGCCAGTAGTAACGGGCTTTACGAGCAGTACTTC
CASSNGLYEQYF
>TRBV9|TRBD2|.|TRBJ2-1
TGTGCCAGCAGCGCTACTAGCGGACCCTACAATGAGCAGTTCTTC
CASSATSGPYNEQFF
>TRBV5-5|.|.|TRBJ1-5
TGTGCCAGCAGCTTGGGTTGGAGCGATCAGCCCCAGCATTTT
CASSLGWSDQPQHF
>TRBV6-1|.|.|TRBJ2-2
TGTGCCAGCGGCCCTGACGGGAACACCGGGGAGCTGTTTTTT
CASGPDGNTGELFF
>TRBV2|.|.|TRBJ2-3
TGTGCCAGCAGTGGGCTGGGGAAGAGCACAGATACGCAGTATTTT
CASSGLGKSTDTQYF
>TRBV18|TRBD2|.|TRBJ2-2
TGTGCCAGCTCAACAGGACTAGCGGGAGCGAACGGGGAGCTGTTTTTT
CASSTGLAGANGELFF
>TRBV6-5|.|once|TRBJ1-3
TGTGCCAGCAGCCGGTGGGGCCCCGGCACCATATATTTT
CASSRWGPGTIYF
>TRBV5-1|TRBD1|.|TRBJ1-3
TGCGCCAGCAGCTCGACCGGGACAGGGTTCGACACCATATATTTT
CASSSTGTGFDTIYF
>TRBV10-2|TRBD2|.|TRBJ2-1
TGCGCCAGCAATGGGGGGACTAGCGGGACCAATGAGCAGTTCTTC
CASNGGTSGTNEQFF
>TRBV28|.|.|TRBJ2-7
TGTGCCAGCAGTTTAAGGGTCACCTACGAGCAGTACTTC
CASSLRVTYEQYF
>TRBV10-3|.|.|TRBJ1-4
TGTGCCATCAGTGAGTTCCGTGCCGAAAAACTGTTTTTT
CAISEFRAEKLFF
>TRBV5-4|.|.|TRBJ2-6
TGTGCCAGCAGCTTGGCCGGTTTGGGATCTGGGGCCAACGTCCTGACTTTC
CASSLAGLGSGANVLTF
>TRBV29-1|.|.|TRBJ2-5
TGCAGCTCCGAGGAGGGAGAGACCCAGTACTTC
CSSEEGETQYF
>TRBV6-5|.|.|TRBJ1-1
TGTGCCAGCAGTCCCCGGGATACCACTGAAGCTTTCTTT
CASSPRDTTEAFF
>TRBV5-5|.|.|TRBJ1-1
TGTGCCAGCAGCTTGGGTTGGCTCCCCGGGGGAACTGAAGCTTTCTTT
CASSLGWLPGGTEAFF
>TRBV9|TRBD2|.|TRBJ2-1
TGTGCCAGCAGCGTAGGCGGGGGGTACAATGAGCAGTTCTTC
CASSVGGGYNEQFF
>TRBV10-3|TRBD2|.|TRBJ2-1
TGTGCCATCAGTCCTCGACTAGCGGGGGGGAGTGAGCAGTTCTTC
CAISPRLAGGSEQFF
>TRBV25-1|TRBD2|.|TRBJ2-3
TGTGCCAGCAGTGGGTCTTTTGGTAGCGGGAGTGCAGATACGCAGTATTTT
CASSGSFGSGSADTQYF
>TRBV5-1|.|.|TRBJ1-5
TGCGCCAGCAGTCTGGAGGGAAATAGCAATCAGCCCCAGCATTTT
CASSLEGNSNQPQHF
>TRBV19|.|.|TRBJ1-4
TGTGCCAGTAGTTTTGCCGCCACTACTAATGAAAAACTGTTTTTT
CASSFAATTNEKLFF
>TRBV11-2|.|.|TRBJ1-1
TGTGCCAGCAGCCAGAGGATGAACACTGAAGCTTTCTTT
CASSQRMNTEAFF